Listed below are T cell receptor beta chains from one sample, sequenced in a study of blood T cell repertoires in COVID-19. Assay used: immunoSEQ multiplex PCR; TCRdb lists only in-frame clones, some missing. This sample has approximately 360,000 clones, with more than 75% found just once. The specimen sequenced was PBMCs or T cells enriched from blood (not recorded which). The receptor set was obtained from a woman in her twenties or thirties with acute COVID-19. Both conserved end residues are part of each CDR3. Each record gives: J gene, V gene, CDR3 protein.

J: TRBJ1-2; V: TRBV5-5; CDR3: CASSLAVRDNGYTF
J: TRBJ2-7; V: TRBV13; CDR3: CASSPEISGGGYEQYF
J: TRBJ1-2; V: TRBV19; CDR3: CASSIAEVVNYGYTF
J: TRBJ2-7; V: TRBV6-1; CDR3: CASSENLAEQYF
J: TRBJ2-1; V: TRBV28; CDR3: CASSFFSGGALDEQFF
J: TRBJ1-2; V: TRBV18; CDR3: CASSPGSDRVHGYTF
J: TRBJ1-2; V: TRBV4-3; CDR3: CASSQVAGQGGGYTF
J: TRBJ1-2; V: TRBV7-9; CDR3: CASSLLDRNYGYTF
J: TRBJ1-1; V: TRBV18; CDR3: CASSHSFGGGLDTEAFF
J: TRBJ1-2; V: TRBV24-1; CDR3: CATSEGGLGYTF
J: TRBJ1-5; V: TRBV3-1/TRBV3-2; CDR3: CASSDPGQGSILQPQHF
J: TRBJ2-7; V: TRBV2; CDR3: CASSVLGNYEQYF
J: TRBJ2-5; V: TRBV2; CDR3: CASRRWETQYF
J: TRBJ1-5; V: TRBV18; CDR3: CASSSTGNQPQHF
J: TRBJ1-6; V: TRBV7-6; CDR3: CASSPYRSNNSPLHF
J: TRBJ2-1; V: TRBV5-1; CDR3: CASSLSRGAYNEQFF
J: TRBJ2-2; V: TRBV7-9; CDR3: CASSLAGGNTGELFF
J: TRBJ2-7; V: TRBV7-8; CDR3: CASSLPGQGYEQYF
J: TRBJ2-3; V: TRBV5-1; CDR3: CASSLFGLAGGRADTQYF
J: TRBJ2-5; V: TRBV29-1; CDR3: CSVESPGKETQYF